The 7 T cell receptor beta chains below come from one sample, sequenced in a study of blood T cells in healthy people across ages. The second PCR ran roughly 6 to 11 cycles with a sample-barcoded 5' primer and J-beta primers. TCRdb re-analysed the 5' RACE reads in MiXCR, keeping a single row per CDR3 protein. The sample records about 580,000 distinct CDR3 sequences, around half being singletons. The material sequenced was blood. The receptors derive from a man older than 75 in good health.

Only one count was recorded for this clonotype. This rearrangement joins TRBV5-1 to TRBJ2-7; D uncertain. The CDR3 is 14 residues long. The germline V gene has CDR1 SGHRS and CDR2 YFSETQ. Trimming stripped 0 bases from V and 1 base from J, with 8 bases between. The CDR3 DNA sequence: TGCGCCAGCAGCTTGGACGCCGAATCCTACGAGCAGTACTTC. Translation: CASSLDAESYEQYF. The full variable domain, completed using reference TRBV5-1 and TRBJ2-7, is KAGVTQTPRYLIKTRGQQVTLSCSPISGHRSVSWYQQTPGQGLQFLFEYFSETQRNKGNFPGRFSGRQFSNSRSEMNVSTLELGDSALYLCASSLDAESYEQYFGPGTRLTVT.

In DNA form, the CDR3 reads TGTGCCAGCAGTTCTGGGGCCTCTGAGGGCAATGAGCAGTTCTTC. This encodes CASSSGASEGNEQFF. The V call is TRBV27, the J call TRBJ2-1, with D perhaps TRBD1 or TRBD2 (5 bases each). The CDR3 contains 15 residues. Between the trimmed V and J ends, which lost 4 bases and 6 bases, there was a span of 16 bases. Germline V lookup: CDR1 MNHEY, CDR2 SMNVEV (reference sequence).

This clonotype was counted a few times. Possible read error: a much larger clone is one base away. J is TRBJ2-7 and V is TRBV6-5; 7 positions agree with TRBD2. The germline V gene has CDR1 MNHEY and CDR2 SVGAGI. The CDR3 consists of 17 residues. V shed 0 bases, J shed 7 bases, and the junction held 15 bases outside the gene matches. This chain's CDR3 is CASSYSMLGGSKDEQYF. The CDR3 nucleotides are TGTGCCAGCAGTTACTCGATGCTAGGCGGGAGTAAGGATGAGCAGTACTTC.

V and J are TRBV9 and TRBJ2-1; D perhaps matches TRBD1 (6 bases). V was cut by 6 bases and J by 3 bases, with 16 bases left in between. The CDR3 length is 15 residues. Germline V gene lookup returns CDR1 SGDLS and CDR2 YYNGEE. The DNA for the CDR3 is TGTGCCAGCACCGGAACAGGGAATGGCTACAATGAGCAGTTCTTC. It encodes CASTGTGNGYNEQFF.

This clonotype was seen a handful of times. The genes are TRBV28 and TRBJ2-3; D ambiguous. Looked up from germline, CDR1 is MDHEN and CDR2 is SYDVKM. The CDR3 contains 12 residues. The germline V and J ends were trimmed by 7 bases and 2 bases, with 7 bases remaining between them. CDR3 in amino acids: CASTRLTDTQYF. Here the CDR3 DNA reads TGTGCCAGCACCCGACTCACAGATACGCAGTATTTT.

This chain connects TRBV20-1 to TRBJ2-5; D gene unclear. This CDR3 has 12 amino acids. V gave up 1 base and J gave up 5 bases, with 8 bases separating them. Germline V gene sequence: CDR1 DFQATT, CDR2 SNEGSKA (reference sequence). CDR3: CSARVESETQYF. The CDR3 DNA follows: TGCAGTGCTAGAGTGGAATCGGAGACCCAGTACTTC.

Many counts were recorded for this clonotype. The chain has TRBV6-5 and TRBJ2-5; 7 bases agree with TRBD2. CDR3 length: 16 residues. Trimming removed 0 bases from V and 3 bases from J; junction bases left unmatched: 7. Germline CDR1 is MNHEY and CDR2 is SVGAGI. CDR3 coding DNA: TGTGCCAGCAGTTACTCCGGGGCCGGGAGGAAAGAGACCCAGTACTTC. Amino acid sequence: CASSYSGAGRKETQYF.